What follows are 14 T cell receptor beta chains derived from one specimen sequenced in a study of CD8 T cells in Susac syndrome. RNA was extracted with the RNeasy kit, and a quantity of roughly 0.45 to 1 ug was reverse transcribed using random hexamers. Each CDR3 protein gets one entry after TCRdb re-called the immunoSEQ multiplex PCR reads with MiXCR. The data contain approximately 300,000 distinct CDR3 sequences, approximately 89% of them singletons. The specimen was CD8+ T cells from PBMCs. Source of these receptors: a human donor with multiple sclerosis.

This clonotype showed up just a few times. This chain connects TRBV6-1 to TRBJ1-1; no firm D call. CDR3 size: 13 residues. Germline V gene data show CDR1 as MNHNS and CDR2 as SASEGT. The V gene lost 6 bases and the J gene lost 4 bases, with 12 bases spanning the gap. This chain's CDR3 is CASRNGGFTEAFF. The CDR3 DNA is TGTGCCAGCAGAAACGGAGGGTTCACTGAAGCTTTCTTT.

This clonotype was observed a single time. The genes are TRBV2 and TRBJ2-5; TRBD2 matches 9 bases. Trimming removed 6 bases from V and 0 bases from J; junction bases left unmatched: 8. Germline CDR1 is SNHLY and CDR2 is FYNNEI. This CDR3 is 16 amino acids long. The CDR3 loop reads CASSPRGLAYQETQYF. The CDR3 DNA reads as TGTGCCAGCAGCCCGCGGGGACTAGCCTACCAAGAGACCCAGTACTTC.

This chain links TRBV21-1 with TRBJ2-7. TRBV21-1 is noted as a pseudogene. This CDR3 contains 14 residues. The CDR3 reads CASSSVGEPYEQYF. The CDR3 DNA reads as TGTGCCAGCAGCTCAGTCGGGGAGCCCTACGAGCAGTACTTC.

This chain links TRBV6-1 with TRBJ2-5; 11 bases align to TRBD2. J gave up 3 bases and V 3 bases, and 6 bases lay outside the gene matches. This CDR3 comprises 16 residues. Germline CDR1 reads MNHNS; CDR2 reads SASEGT. The CDR3 sequence is CASSDLGLAGKETQYF. CDR3 nucleotide sequence: TGTGCCAGCAGTGATCTTGGACTAGCGGGTAAAGAGACCCAGTACTTC.

The chain has TRBV6-5 and TRBJ2-3, with TRBD2 matching over 12 bases. Germline loops: CDR1 MNHEY, CDR2 SVGAGI. Unmatched junction bases numbered 10, after V lost 2 bases and J lost 4 bases. The CDR3 runs to 18 residues. The CDR3, as DNA: TGTGCCAGCAGTTACGCCAATCTAGCGGGAGGGTTGGCAGATACGCAGTATTTT. It encodes CASSYANLAGGLADTQYF.

V and J are TRBV15 and TRBJ2-7, with D possibly TRBD1 on 6 matching bases. From germline, CDR1 is LNHNV and CDR2 YYDKDF (reference sequence). Trimming took 8 bases from V and 0 from J, leaving 14 bases between them. The CDR3 contains 14 residues. CDR3 nucleotides: TGTGCCACCGCCGCAGGGGAGAACTCCTACGAGCAGTACTTC. It codes for CATAAGENSYEQYF.

V gene TRBV12-3 or TRBV12-4 combines with J gene TRBJ1-4; TRBD1 matches at 7 bases. Trimming took 9 bases from V and 8 from J; bases not matched to a gene: 12. This CDR3 has 14 residues. This chain's CDR3 is CASSPQGNREKLFF. As DNA, the CDR3 is TGTGCCAGTAGCCCACAGGGGAATAGGGAAAAACTGTTTTTT.

This clonotype was picked up one time. The CDR3 DNA follows: TGCGCCAGCAGTCAGACTAGCGGGACGTTGGAGACCCAGTACTTC. Protein product: CASSQTSGTLETQYF. The V gene is TRBV5-1, the J gene TRBJ2-5; TRBD2 aligns across 11 bases. Germline V gives CDR1 SGHRS, CDR2 YFSETQ. V lost 5 bases to trimming and J lost 5 bases; unmatched junction nucleotides: 8. This CDR3 is 15 amino acids long. Full variable domain (remainder filled in from reference TRBV5-1 and TRBJ2-5): KAGVTQTPRYLIKTRGQQVTLSCSPISGHRSVSWYQQTPGQGLQFLFEYFSETQRNKGNFPGRFSGRQFSNSRSEMNVSTLELGDSALYLCASSQTSGTLETQYFGPGTRLLVL.

This chain links TRBV27 with TRBJ1-5, with a tentative D call TRBD1 (5 bases). V lost 2 bases, J lost 6 bases, and 8 bases lay in between. The CDR3 extends over 13 amino acids. Germline CDR1 is MNHEY and CDR2 is SMNVEV (reference sequence). The CDR3 loop is CASSLQGIQPQHF. In DNA form, the CDR3 reads TGTGCCAGCAGTTTACAGGGAATTCAGCCCCAGCATTTT.

This chain links TRBV19 with TRBJ1-2; tentative D call: TRBD1 (5 bases). Germline-derived CDR1 and CDR2 are LNHDA and SQIVND (reference sequence). Trimming took 7 bases from V and 0 from J, leaving 21 bases between them. This CDR3 contains 17 residues. Written as DNA, the CDR3 is TGTGCCAGTAACGGCGGGGGACGGGCGATAACTAACTATGGCTACACCTTC. Translation: CASNGGGRAITNYGYTF.

The rearrangement links TRBV6-5 to TRBJ2-1; 9 nucleotides agree with TRBD1. CDR1 and CDR2 (germline): MNHEY, SVGAGI. The CDR3 runs to 15 residues. V shed 2 bases, J shed 5 bases, and the junction held 4 bases outside the gene matches. CDR3 region: CASSYLDRGNNEQFF. The CDR3 coding sequence is TGTGCCAGCAGTTACCTGGACAGGGGCAACAATGAGCAGTTCTTC.

The J gene is TRBJ1-3, the V gene TRBV30; TRBD1 is a possible D gene (6 bases). The CDR3 consists of 13 residues. Germline CDR1 and CDR2: GTSNPN and SVGIG (reference sequence). Trimming took 6 bases from V and 2 from J, leaving 11 bases between them. CDR3 bases: TGTGCCTGCAAGGACAGTGCTGGAAACACCATATATTTT. It specifies CACKDSAGNTIYF.

The rearrangement links TRBV9 to TRBJ2-1, with D perhaps matching TRBD1 (5 bases). With 4 bases removed from V and 5 bases from J, the gap between germline ends came to 13 bases. Germline V gene lookup returns CDR1 SGDLS and CDR2 YYNGEE. CDR3 size: 14 residues. This chain's CDR3 is CASSPQGKDNEQFF. CDR3 DNA sequence: TGTGCCAGCAGCCCCCAGGGTAAAGACAATGAGCAGTTCTTC.

The chain links TRBV7-8 to TRBJ1-2; no clear D gene. The germline V gene has CDR1 SGHVS and CDR2 FQNEAQ. This CDR3 region has 13 residues. The V and J ends lost 3 bases and 10 bases respectively, with 15 bases between them. The CDR3 reads CASSFARFNDYTF. In DNA, the CDR3 is TGTGCCAGCAGCTTCGCTCGGTTCAACGACTACACCTTC.